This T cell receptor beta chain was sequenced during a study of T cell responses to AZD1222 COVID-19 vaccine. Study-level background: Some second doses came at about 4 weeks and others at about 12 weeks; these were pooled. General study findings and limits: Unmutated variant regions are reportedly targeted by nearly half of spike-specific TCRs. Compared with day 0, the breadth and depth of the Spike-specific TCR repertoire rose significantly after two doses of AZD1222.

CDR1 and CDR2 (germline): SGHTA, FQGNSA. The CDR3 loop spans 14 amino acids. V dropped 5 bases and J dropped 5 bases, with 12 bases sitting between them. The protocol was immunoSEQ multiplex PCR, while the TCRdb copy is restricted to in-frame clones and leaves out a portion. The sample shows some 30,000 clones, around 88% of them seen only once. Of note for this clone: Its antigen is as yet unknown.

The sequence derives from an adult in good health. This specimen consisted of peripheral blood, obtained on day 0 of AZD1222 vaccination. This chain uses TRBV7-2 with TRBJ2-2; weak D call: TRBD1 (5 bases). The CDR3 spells CASSARARTGELFF. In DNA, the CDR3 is TGTGCCAGCAGCGCCAGGGCTAGAACCGGGGAGCTGTTTTTT. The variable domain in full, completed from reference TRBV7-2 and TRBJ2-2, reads GAGVSQSPSNKVTEKGKDVELRCDPISGHTALYWYRQSLGQGLEFLIYFQGNSAPDKSGLPSDRFSAERTGGSVSTLTIQRTQQEDSAVYLCASSARARTGELFFGEGSRLTVL.